This T cell receptor (beta chain) originates from a study of early T cells in non-severe SARS-CoV-2 infection. For the study at large: Investigators sequenced bulk RNA drawn from unsorted whole blood, and chains remained unpaired.

Unique molecular identifiers were added to individual cDNA molecules. TCRdb itself ran the 5' RACE reads through MiXCR, one entry per CDR3 protein. Of 80,000 or so distinct CDR3 sequences listed, over 5% were seen once; the top ten hold about 7.8%. Findings and limits, study-wide: Lookups in VDJdb leaned toward anti-spike CD8 responses and missed private and CD4 specificities.

The CDR3 is made up of 14 amino acids. Germline CDR1 reads DFQATT; CDR2 reads SNEGSKA (reference sequence). Unmatched junction bases numbered 5, after V lost 5 bases and J lost 3 bases. This clonotype was seen many times. The antigen is unknown. The J gene is TRBJ2-1, the V gene TRBV20-1; 9 positions agree with TRBD2. Sequencing used whole blood. This receptor was obtained from an adult who was a healthcare worker with PCR-confirmed SARS-CoV-2 infection or an uninfected control (not recorded which). The chain's CDR3 is CSASPSGIYNEQFF. The CDR3 DNA sequence: TGCAGTGCTTCCCCTAGCGGGATCTACAATGAGCAGTTCTTC.